Detailed here is one T cell receptor beta chain. In its sample, this clonotype was seen many times. Its antigen is not yet known. Base qualities are not recorded, but no much larger clone differs from it by a single base. Ficoll-Paque density gradient centrifugation was used to isolate PBMCs. These data are taken from a study of T-cell memory formation after mild COVID-19 (dated by TCRdb to the early 2020s). The study in broad terms: TCR sequence clusters from the two donors were found to be largely donor specific. T-cell clones expanding and contracting after mild COVID-19 in a couple of donors were tracked by longitudinal TCRalpha and TCRbeta repertoire sequencing. Two young, previously healthy adult volunteers, one female and one male, were included in the cohort. Broader findings and caveats from the paper: Contracting CD4+ clones were found mainly in CM and EM memory subsets, while CD8+ clones were enriched in EMRA. Only two mild cases were covered by the study, and larger cohorts that include severe cases with pre-infection samples were considered necessary. SARS-CoV-2 specificity of the second-wave clones peaking on day 37 was not confirmed. Some responding clones were found in pre-infection memory, which suggests that pre-existing cross-reactive memory T cells took part in the SARS-CoV-2 response. Clones that contracted from day 15 to 85 showed balanced CD4/CD8 phenotypes, whereas a second wave of clones that expanded from day 15 to 37 leaned towards CD4+.

The listed sequencing device is Illumina NovaSeq 6000. cDNA libraries for TCRalpha and TCRbeta were prepared by 5'RACE using constant-segment primers, with sample barcodes and unique molecular identifiers added. RNA was extracted from every sample with Trizol reagent. Libraries were amplified in two PCR steps, with a second sample barcode and Illumina TruSeq adapters added in the second step. The libraries were sequenced on an Illumina NovaSeq using 2 x 150 bp paired-end reads. The paper's processing steps were these. The reads were demultiplexed and collapsed into UMI-guided consensus sequences using migec v1.2.7. Using mixcr v2.1.11, the UMI consensuses were aligned to TRA and TRB V and J templates and assembled into clonotypes. A clonotype was counted as expanded or contracted only if both edgeR and NoisET called the change significant, with noise models trained on biological replicates. edgeR calls used a false discovery rate-adjusted p below 0.01 and a log2 fold-change threshold of 1. As an exploratory analysis of dynamics, PCA with hierarchical clustering was applied to max-normalized trajectories of the 1000 most abundant clonotypes. Separately sequenced CD4+ and CD8+ repertoires were used to assign the CD4 or CD8 phenotype of responding clones. TCRdb reprocessing: public reads trimmed at Q25 with fastp, clones called with MiXCR, in-frame beta chains kept. CDR3 protein sequences are deduplicated, and each keeps its most common genes and DNA. The V and J calls and clone size come from TCRdb's table, not from the authors' own analysis. This sample comprises 180,000 or so distinct CDR3 sequences, under 14% of them detected only once. Of the sample, about 3.8% is held by the ten largest clones.

CDR1 SGHTA and CDR2 FQGNSA are derived from the germline V gene. Germline trimming amounts to 4 bases on V and 4 bases on J, with 5 as the count of junction bases outside the gene matches. Measured from the cysteine to the phenylalanine, the CDR3 is 14 residues long. Solely the CDR3 DNA is kept, with 42 bases framed from the first base. Sequenced input: PBMCs or a T cell subset sorted from them (not recorded which). In this chain, TRBV7-2 is recombined with TRBJ2-5, with 8 central nucleotides matching TRBD1. This sequence was found in a man between 18 and 29 years old who had mild COVID-19 (a few samples of this study predate the infection). The sample titles of this study are shuffled in the database, so cell type and time point are left out; the donor was told from shared clones. The CDR3 region: CASSSRTGLETQYF. The DNA is as follows: TGTGCCAGCAGCTCGAGGACAGGGCTAGAGACCCAGTACTTC.